Following are 2 T cell receptor beta chains from one sample sequenced in a study of cytomegalovirus exposure and HLA in healthy donors. The PCR employed 60 Vbeta primers together with 13 Jbeta primers. Repertoires were generated with immunoSEQ multiplex PCR, while TCRdb's copy carries only in-frame clones and drops some. Counted here are around 110,000 clones, roughly 73% occurring once; the ten biggest clones make up 7.8%. The sample taken for sequencing was PBMCs. Receptors originate from a man aged 30-40 years in good health and CMV-seronegative.

The chain employs TRBV6-1 and TRBJ1-5, with TRBD1 identical over 8 bases. Germline values: CDR1 MNHNS, CDR2 SASEGT. The CDR3 totals 13 residues. V was pared by 5 bases and J by 5 bases, with 2 bases of the junction left unmatched. The CDR3, as DNA: TGTGCCAGCAGTTCAGGGGGCGATCAGCCCCAGCATTTT. It is translated as CASSSGGDQPQHF.

The V call is TRBV9, the J call TRBJ2-1; D call uncertain. This CDR3 contains 13 residues. Germline assignment: CDR1 SGDLS and CDR2 YYNGEE. Trimming took off 0 bases at V and 8 bases at J, with 9 bases between the two ends. The DNA of the CDR3 is TGTGCCAGCAGCGTAGGAGGTACATATGAGCAGTTCTTC. Translated: CASSVGGTYEQFF. The full variable domain, its missing parts supplied by reference TRBV9 and TRBJ2-1, is DSGVTQTPKHLITATGQRVTLRCSPRSGDLSVYWYQQSLDQGLQFLIQYYNGEERAKGNILERFSAQQFPDLHSELNLSSLELGDSALYFCASSVGGTYEQFFGPGTRLTVL.